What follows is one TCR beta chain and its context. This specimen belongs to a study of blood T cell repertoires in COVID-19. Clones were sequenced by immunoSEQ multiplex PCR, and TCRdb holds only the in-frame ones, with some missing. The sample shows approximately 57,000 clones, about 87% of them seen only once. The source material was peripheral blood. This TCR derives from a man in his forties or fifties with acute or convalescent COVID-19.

The CDR3 DNA is TGTGCCAGCAGCGTAGGCGGGGGGACGTACGGCTACACCTTC. This encodes CASSVGGGTYGYTF. This chain joins TRBV9 and TRBJ1-2, with D tentatively TRBD1 (5 bases). Trimming removed 0 bases at V and 8 bases at J, with 14 bases between. The CDR3 is made up of 14 amino acids. CDR1 is SGDLS, CDR2 YYNGEE, per germline.